This entry lists 27 T cell receptor beta chains sequenced from one sample in a study of shared clonotypes between healthy human individuals. TCRdb's table, derived via immunoSEQ multiplex PCR, lists solely in-frame clones and lacks some. The sample includes hundreds of thousands of clones, less than 97% of them seen just once. Only CD45RO-negative cells positively selected for CCR7 counted as naive CD8 cells, so terminally differentiated effector memory CD45RA+ cells were excluded. The sample comprised naive CD8+ T cells sorted from blood. These receptors all stem from a young woman in good health.

About this clone: Here the CDR3 omits its conserved ending phenylalanine or tryptophan, so a read error is the likely source. It is unclear where the CDR3 begins or ends on the DNA, so no DNA is shown, and the CDR3 is as TCRdb lists it. This chain links TRBV4-1 with TRBJ2-7. Germline CDR1 and CDR2: MGHRA and YSYEKL. The CDR3 adds up to 8 amino acids, both ends counted. CDR3 protein: CASSRQGG.

This clone appeared a single time. The chain has TRBV27 and TRBJ2-2; the match to TRBD2 covers 8 bases. CDR1 is MNHEY, CDR2 SMNVEV, per germline (reference sequence). V shed 7 bases and J 3 bases; nucleotides not matched to a gene: 19. The CDR3 sequence is 19 residues long. The CDR3 loop reads CASKLLSVERERDTGELFF. The CDR3 DNA reads TGTGCCAGCAAACTCCTCTCAGTCGAGCGGGAGAGGGACACCGGGGAGCTGTTTTTT.

V is TRBV27 and J is TRBJ2-3; TRBD2 aligns across 7 bases. The CDR3 contains 19 residues. Germline trimming cut 3 bases from V and 3 bases from J; bases unmatched to any gene: 18. The germline V gene encodes CDR1 MNHEY and CDR2 SMNVEV (reference sequence). The CDR3 sequence is CASSFLIRGGGSRTDTQYF. CDR3 bases: TGTGCCAGCAGTTTTCTCATCCGGGGTGGCGGGAGTAGAACAGATACGCAGTATTTT.

The J gene is TRBJ1-1, the V gene TRBV25-1; D remains ambiguous. CDR1 and CDR2 (germline): MGHDK, SYGVNS. V dropped 0 bases and J dropped 0 bases, with 5 bases sitting between them. CDR3 size: 14 residues. The CDR3 is CASSEYGMNTEAFF. CDR3 sequence (DNA): TGTGCCAGCAGTGAATATGGGATGAACACTGAAGCTTTCTTT.

The V call is TRBV19, the J call TRBJ2-1; D is unresolved. V lost 4 bases, J lost 0 bases, and 4 bases lay in between. Germline V lookup: CDR1 LNHDA, CDR2 SQIVND (reference sequence). The CDR3 extends over 13 amino acids. In DNA, the CDR3 is TGTGCCAGTAGTAGAAGCTCCTACAATGAGCAGTTCTTC. Protein product: CASSRSSYNEQFF.

This chain joins TRBV4-1 and TRBJ2-2, with D maybe TRBD2 (5 bases). Per the germline V gene, CDR1 is MGHRA and CDR2 is YSYEKL. V lost 2 bases, J lost 9 bases, and 13 bases lay in between. CDR3 length equals 14 residues. CDR3 residues: CASSQFLGVWELFF. In nucleotides, the CDR3 is TGCGCCAGCAGCCAATTTTTGGGAGTATGGGAGCTGTTTTTT.

As concerns this clone: Other DNA sequences in the sample encode the same CDR3. This chain connects TRBV6-5 to TRBJ2-7; 14 nucleotides match TRBD2. Looked up from germline, CDR1 is MNHEY and CDR2 is SVGAGI. This CDR3 region has 15 residues. V was clipped by 5 bases and J by 3 bases; unmatched bases: 3. The CDR3: CASSPGLAGGYEQYF. The CDR3 DNA reads as TGTGCCAGCAGTCCTGGACTAGCGGGAGGCTACGAGCAGTACTTC.

The gene calls are TRBV5-6 and TRBJ2-5, with 9 bases fitting TRBD1. The J segment lost 13 bases and the V segment lost 2 bases, leaving 12 bases of the junction unmatched. This CDR3 contains 14 residues. Germline V gives CDR1 SGHDT, CDR2 YYEEEE. CDR3 amino acids: CASSLGTGNGGSYF. The CDR3 bases are TGTGCCAGCAGCTTAGGGACAGGGAACGGAGGGTCGTACTTC.

This rearrangement joins TRBV19 to TRBJ1-1; D gene ambiguous. V lost 5 bases, J lost 0 bases, and 7 bases lay in between. The CDR3 is made up of 13 amino acids. Germline-derived CDR1 and CDR2 are LNHDA and SQIVND (reference sequence). CDR3 in amino acids: CASSDWMNTEAFF. CDR3 in DNA: TGTGCCAGTAGTGACTGGATGAACACTGAAGCTTTCTTT.

The chain employs TRBV15 and TRBJ2-5; possibly TRBD1 or TRBD2 for D (5 bases each). The CDR3 has 14 amino acids. Germline V lookup: CDR1 LNHNV, CDR2 YYDKDF (reference sequence). V shed 6 bases and J shed 2 bases, with 13 bases lying between them. The CDR3 loop is CATSHVGEQETQYF. The DNA for the CDR3 is TGTGCCACCAGTCATGTGGGGGAGCAAGAGACCCAGTACTTC.

The rearrangement uses TRBV27 and TRBJ2-3; D not resolved. The CDR3 spans 14 residues. Germline-derived CDR1 and CDR2 are MNHEY and SMNVEV (reference sequence). Trimming pared 8 bases from V and 0 bases from J, leaving 12 bases between. The CDR3 is CASGILPSTDTQYF. DNA for the CDR3: TGTGCCAGCGGGATCCTACCTAGCACAGATACGCAGTATTTT.

The rearrangement uses TRBV10-1 and TRBJ2-7; D might be TRBD1 (6 bases). Germline V gives CDR1 WNHNN, CDR2 SYGVQD (reference sequence). V lost 3 bases to trimming and J lost 4 bases, with 7 bases between them. The CDR3 contains 12 residues. CDR3 amino acids: CASSDQGYEQYF. The CDR3 region has the DNA TGCGCCAGCAGTGACCAGGGGTACGAGCAGTACTTC.

CDR3 protein: CASSVLALYNEQFF. In nucleotides, the CDR3 is TGTGCCAGCAGTGTGCTAGCCCTCTACAATGAGCAGTTCTTC. This chain joins TRBV2 and TRBJ2-1; a possible D gene is TRBD2 (5 bases). Trimming shortened V by 4 bases and J by 3 bases, and 10 bases separated the two germline ends. CDR1 and CDR2 from the germline V gene are SNHLY and FYNNEI. The CDR3 spans 14 residues. Complete variable domain (other parts from reference TRBV2 and TRBJ2-1): EPEVTQTPSHQVTQMGQEVILRCVPISNHLYFYWYRQILGQKVEFLVSFYNNEISEKSEIFDDQFSVERPDGSNFTLKIRSTKLEDSAMYFCASSVLALYNEQFFGPGTRLTVL.

CDR3 bases: TGTGCCATCAGGCCGGGGGGCGCGAATAATGAGCAGTTCTTC. Encoded protein: CAIRPGGANNEQFF. The V gene is TRBV10-3, the J gene TRBJ2-1, with D possibly TRBD2 on 7 matching bases. Looked up from germline, CDR1 is ENHRY and CDR2 is SYGVKD. V lost 6 bases and J lost 7, with 16 bases in between. There are 14 residues in the CDR3.

The chain is built from TRBV5-1 and TRBJ2-5, with 9 bases matching TRBD2. This CDR3 has 16 residues. V gave up 2 bases and J gave up 1 base; unmatched junction bases: 6. Germline CDR1 and CDR2: SGHRS and YFSETQ. The CDR3 DNA sequence: TGCGCCAGCAGCTTAGAGACTAGCGGTTTCCAAGAGACCCAGTACTTC. Translated: CASSLETSGFQETQYF.

The CDR3 region has the DNA TGTGCCAGCAGTTTCCGAGTCTACAATGAGCAGTTCTTC. This codes for CASSFRVYNEQFF. The V call is TRBV27, the J call TRBJ2-1; unclear D gene. Germline loops: CDR1 MNHEY, CDR2 SMNVEV (reference sequence). V was trimmed by 3 bases and J by 3 bases, leaving 6 bases between them. The CDR3 is made up of 13 amino acids.

V and J are TRBV5-4 and TRBJ1-2; no reliable D call. The CDR3 length is 15 residues. The V gene lost 4 bases and the J gene lost 4 bases, with 17 bases spanning the gap. The germline CDR1 and CDR2 sequences are SGHNT and YYREEE (reference sequence). The CDR3 sequence is CASSVSELPSYGYTF. The DNA for the CDR3 is TGTGCCAGCAGCGTATCAGAACTTCCCAGCTATGGCTACACCTTC.

Worth noting for this clone: Other DNA sequences from this sample encode an identical CDR3 as well. The chain joins TRBV6-5 to TRBJ2-2; D might be TRBD2 (5 bases). Germline CDR1 and CDR2: MNHEY and SVGAGI. Deletions cut 2 bases from V and 11 bases from J, with 6 bases between. CDR3 size: 11 residues. CDR3 in amino acids: CASSYAGELFF. The CDR3 DNA follows: TGTGCCAGCAGTTACGCGGGTGAGCTGTTTTTT.

J is TRBJ2-1 and V is TRBV6-5; D perhaps matches TRBD2 (6 bases). Trimming removed 4 bases from V and 7 bases from J, with 20 bases in between. Per germline, CDR1 MNHEY and CDR2 SVGAGI. This CDR3 is 16 amino acids long. The CDR3 protein is CASSFLGVSAGNEQFF. The DNA of the CDR3 is TGTGCCAGCAGTTTTCTCGGGGTCTCCGCGGGGAATGAGCAGTTCTTC.

This chain uses TRBV28 with TRBJ1-1, with 10 bases lining up with TRBD1. J lost 1 base, V lost 5 bases, and 4 bases had no gene match. The CDR3 spans 15 residues. The germline V gene has CDR1 MDHEN and CDR2 SYDVKM. The chain's CDR3 is CASSPTGGSNTEAFF. CDR3 nucleotides: TGTGCCAGCAGTCCGACAGGGGGCTCGAACACTGAAGCTTTCTTT.

The chain links TRBV27 to TRBJ1-1; a possible D gene is TRBD1 (5 bases). V was shortened by 7 bases and J by 7 bases, with 19 bases between the two germline ends. CDR1 is MNHEY and CDR2 is SMNVEV in the germline V gene (reference sequence). This CDR3 comprises 14 residues. The CDR3 coding sequence is TGTGCCAGCACCCCGATAGGGGCTTTTGGTGAAGCTTTCTTT. This codes for CASTPIGAFGEAFF.

On this clone: A read error may account for a junction end that differs from germline. The same CDR3 is also encoded by other DNA sequences in this sample. The chain combines TRBV2 with TRBJ1-1, with TRBD1 matching over 9 bases. The germline CDR1 and CDR2 sequences are SNHLY and FYNNEI. The CDR3 contains 13 residues. The CDR3 coding sequence is TGTGCCAGCGCGGACAGGGGAGGTCCTGAAGCTTTCTTC. Protein sequence: CASADRGGPEAFF.

V usage is TRBV27 and J usage is TRBJ2-4; D call uncertain. Germline V gene lookup returns CDR1 MNHEY and CDR2 SMNVEV (reference sequence). CDR3 length: 14 residues. V shed 2 bases and J shed 7 bases, with 12 bases lying between them. This chain's CDR3 is CASSLEGNRNIQYF. In nucleotides, the CDR3 is TGTGCCAGCAGTTTAGAAGGGAATCGTAACATTCAGTACTTC.

J is TRBJ1-2 and V is TRBV2, with D unresolved. V dropped 8 bases and J dropped 2 bases, with 6 bases sitting between them. Germline V gene lookup returns CDR1 SNHLY and CDR2 FYNNEI. This CDR3 is built from 11 residues. DNA of the CDR3: TGTGCCAGCTTACAGAACTATGGCTACACCTTC. As protein: CASLQNYGYTF.

The rearrangement links TRBV19 to TRBJ2-5; 8 bases align to TRBD1. The CDR3 consists of 16 residues. After removal of 5 bases from V and 5 bases from J, the junction contained 13 bases not matched to a gene. Germline loops: CDR1 LNHDA, CDR2 SQIVND (reference sequence). The CDR3 sequence: CASSPIAGGARETQYF. The CDR3 nucleotides are TGTGCCAGTAGTCCAATCGCAGGGGGCGCGAGGGAGACCCAGTACTTC.

The chain couples TRBV19 to TRBJ1-3; D gene uncertain. V was clipped by 5 bases and J by 0 bases, with 5 bases between them. The germline gives CDR1 LNHDA, CDR2 SQIVND (reference sequence). This CDR3 contains 13 residues. The CDR3 bases are TGTGCCAGTAGTCAGTCCTCTGGAAACACCATATATTTT. Its translation: CASSQSSGNTIYF.

The rearrangement joins TRBV29-1 to TRBJ1-2; D is unclear. Trimming left V 4 bases short and J 4 bases short, with 7 bases between. Per the germline V gene, CDR1 is SQVTM and CDR2 is ANQGSEA. The CDR3 contains 11 residues. The chain's CDR3 is CSVVGSYGYTF. The CDR3 bases are TGCAGCGTTGTAGGGTCCTATGGCTACACCTTC.